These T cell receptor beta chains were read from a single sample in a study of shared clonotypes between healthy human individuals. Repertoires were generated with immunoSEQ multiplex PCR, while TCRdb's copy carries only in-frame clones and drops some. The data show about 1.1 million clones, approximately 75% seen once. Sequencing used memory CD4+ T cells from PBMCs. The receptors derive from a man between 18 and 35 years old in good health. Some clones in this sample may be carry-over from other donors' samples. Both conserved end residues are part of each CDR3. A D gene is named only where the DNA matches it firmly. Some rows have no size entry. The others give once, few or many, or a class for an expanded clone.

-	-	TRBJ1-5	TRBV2	CASSEGVSNQPQHF	TGTGCCAGCAGTGAGGGTGTAAGCAATCAGCCCCAGCATTTT
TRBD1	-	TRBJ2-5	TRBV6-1	CASSSRTGSETQYF	TGTGCCAGCAGTTCCAGGACAGGGTCAGAGACCCAGTACTTC
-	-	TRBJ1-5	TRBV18	CASSSRAASLTNQPQHF	TGTGCCAGCTCATCACGGGCGGCTAGTCTTACAAATCAGCCCCAGCATTTT
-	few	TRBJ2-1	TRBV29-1	CSARNVNGGEQFF	TGCAGCGCTAGAAACGTGAACGGGGGTGAGCAGTTCTTC
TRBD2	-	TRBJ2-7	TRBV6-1	CASSEALAASYYEQCF	TGTGCCAGCAGTGAAGCGCTAGCGGCCAGCTACTACGAGCAGTGCTTC
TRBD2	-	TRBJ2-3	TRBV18	CASSSRLAGVGDTQYF	TGTGCCAGCTCATCCAGACTAGCGGGAGTGGGAGATACGCAGTATTTT
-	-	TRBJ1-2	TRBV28	CASSLSSGARGIIYGYTF	TGTGCCAGCAGTTTATCTAGCGGGGCGAGGGGCATAATCTATGGCTACACCTTC
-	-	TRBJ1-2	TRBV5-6	CASSLASNYYGYTF	TGTGCCAGCAGCTTGGCCTCGAATTACTATGGCTACACCTTC
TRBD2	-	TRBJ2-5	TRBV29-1	CSVRLAPETQYF	TGCAGCGTCCGACTAGCCCCCGAGACCCAGTACTTC
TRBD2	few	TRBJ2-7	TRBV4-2	CASSLGTSGSNYEQYF	TGTGCCAGCAGCCTAGGGACTAGCGGGAGCAACTACGAGCAGTACTTC
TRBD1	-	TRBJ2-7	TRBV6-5	CASSYSTGTYEQYF	TGTGCCAGCAGTTACTCGACAGGGACATACGAGCAGTACTTC
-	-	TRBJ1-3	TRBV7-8	CASSPPLRWWGNTIYF	TGTGCCAGCAGCCCCCCGTTACGGTGGTGGGGAAACACCATATATTTT
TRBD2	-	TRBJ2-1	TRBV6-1	CASSPGPGGYNEQFF	TGTGCCAGCAGCCCCGGGCCGGGAGGTTACAATGAGCAGTTCTTC
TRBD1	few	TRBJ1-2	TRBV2	CASTDRGFGYTF	TGTGCCAGTACGGACAGGGGCTTTGGCTACACCTTC
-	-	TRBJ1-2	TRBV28	CASSPTSRLFYGYTF	TGTGCCAGCAGTCCTACCAGCAGGCTATTCTATGGCTACACCTTC
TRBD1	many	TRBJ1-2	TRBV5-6	CASSSRDSALEGYTF	TGTGCCAGCAGCTCCCGGGACAGCGCCTTGGAGGGCTACACCTTC
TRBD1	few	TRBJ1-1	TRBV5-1	CASSGTVNTEAFF	TGCGCCAGCAGCGGGACAGTGAACACTGAAGCTTTCTTT
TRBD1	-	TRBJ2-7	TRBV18	CASSPKGQGVTYEQYF	TGTGCCAGCTCACCTAAGGGACAGGGGGTTACCTACGAGCAGTACTTC
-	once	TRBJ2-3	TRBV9	CASSAEQADTQYF	TGTGCCAGCAGCGCCGAACAGGCGGATACGCAGTATTTT
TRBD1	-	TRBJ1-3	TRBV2	CASSDGTGSEPGNTIYF	TGTGCCAGCAGTGACGGGACAGGGTCCGAACCTGGAAACACCATATATTTT
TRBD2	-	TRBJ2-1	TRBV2	CASRPRAGGYYNEQFF	TGTGCCAGCAGGCCGAGGGCGGGAGGCTACTACAATGAGCAGTTCTTC
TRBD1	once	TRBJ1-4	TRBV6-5	CASSYTGDRGGKLFF	TGTGCCAGCAGTTATACAGGCGACAGGGGGGGAAAACTGTTTTTT
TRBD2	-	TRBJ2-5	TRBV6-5	CASRMGGWSWTQYF	TGTGCCAGCAGAATGGGGGGGTGGAGTTGGACCCAGTACTTC
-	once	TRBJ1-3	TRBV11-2	CASSSGNTIYF	TGTGCCAGCAGCTCCGGAAACACCATATATTTT
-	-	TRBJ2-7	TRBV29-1	CSVIGGGREQYF	TGCAGCGTCATAGGGGGAGGGCGCGAGCAGTACTTC
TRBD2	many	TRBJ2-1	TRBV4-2	CASSQLAGSPQGNEQFF	TGTGCCAGCAGCCAGCTAGCGGGATCACCTCAGGGCAATGAGCAGTTCTTC
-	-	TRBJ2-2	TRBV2	CATTVESGVTGELFF	TGTGCCACCACCGTGGAGTCGGGAGTAACCGGGGAGCTGTTTTTT
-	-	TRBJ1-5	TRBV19	CASSNGPGEQPQHF	TGTGCCAGTAGTAACGGACCAGGGGAGCAGCCCCAGCATTTT